This T cell receptor (beta chain) was found in a study of blood T cell repertoires in COVID-19. The repertoire was sequenced with immunoSEQ multiplex PCR; TCRdb's copy has only in-frame clones and lacks some. The sample lists under 300,000 clones, around 90% occurring once. The length of the CDR3 is 13 residues. In germline, CDR1 is SNHLY, CDR2 FYNNEI. V lost 10 bases to trimming and J lost 3 bases, with 14 bases between them. The V and J genes are TRBV2 and TRBJ2-3, with a tentative D call TRBD2 (5 bases). The sample was peripheral blood. This sequence originates from a woman in her 30s with acute or convalescent COVID-19. In DNA, the CDR3 is TGTGCCACCACCGGGATCCCAACAGATACGCAGTATTTT. Encoded protein: CATTGIPTDTQYF.